This TCR beta chain was profiled in a study of blood T cell repertoires in COVID-19. For the study at large: The United States, Italy and Spain supplied acute and convalescent COVID-19 samples. Nucleic acid was either cDNA or gDNA, and it came from T cells, B-cell-depleted T cells, or PBMCs.

The authors' processing: From reference gene primer amplification, estimates of nucleated cell counts were derived. Method: immunoSEQ multiplex PCR; TCRdb's copy keeps in-frame clones and lacks some. V and J calls and clone size are given by that table; D and trimming were obtained from the DNA. The sample lists more than 300,000 clones; under 95% were seen once. The CDR3 has 12 amino acids. CDR1 and CDR2 from the germline V gene are MNHNY and SVGAGI (reference sequence). Trimming at V came to 7 bases and at J to 6 bases, leaving 5 bases not matched to a gene. This receptor was obtained from a woman aged 18-35 years who had recovered from COVID-19. The chain is built from TRBV6-6 and TRBJ1-2; the match to TRBD1 covers 7 bases. Source material: peripheral blood. The CDR3 DNA sequence: TGTGCCAGCAATGAGGGGGCGGATGGCTACACCTTC. It yields the protein CASNEGADGYTF.